The clone carrying this T cell receptor (beta chain) occurred a few times. Under the authors' procedure: Cell counts per sample came from amplifying reference gene primers. The repertoire was sequenced with immunoSEQ multiplex PCR; TCRdb's copy has only in-frame clones and lacks some. V and J calls and clone size follow that table, whereas D and trimming were derived from the DNA. The sample gives 650,000 to 800,000 clones, more than 80% of which show up once; under 0.3% is in the top ten. These data originate in a study of blood T cell repertoires in COVID-19. The CDR3 runs 13 residues. The germline V gene has CDR1 SGHAT and CDR2 FQNNGV. Trimming took 3 bases from V and 4 from J, leaving 9 bases between them.

The sequenced sample was peripheral blood. The clonotype originates from a woman aged 18-35 years with acute or convalescent COVID-19. The chain recombines TRBV11-2 with TRBJ1-1; D uncertain. This CDR3 is CASSFPPGTEAFF. As DNA, the CDR3 is TGTGCCAGCAGCTTCCCCCCGGGCACTGAAGCTTTCTTT.